This T cell receptor (beta chain) was identified in a study of T cells in Graves' hyperthyroidism and ophthalmopathy. Study overall: Peripheral blood samples were taken at initial diagnosis, prior to any treatment.

Lactation, pregnancy, other autoimmune disease or uncontrolled infection excluded patients. The J segment lost 5 bases and the V segment lost 2 bases, leaving 6 bases of the junction unmatched. The CDR3 consists of 15 residues. Findings and caveats of the study: Separation of ophthalmopathy from stable hyperthyroidism was achieved by a 13 V-J model. Blood shared most expanded thyroid clonotypes above 0.001.

The table lists this clonotype with many counts. Its target is unknown. RNA transcripts gave rise to amplified TCR beta CDR3 regions. Primed by the HTBI set, a first-round RT-PCR was run on the TCR CDR3. TCRdb analysed the multiplex PCR reads with MiXCR anew, one entry per CDR3 protein. This sample has about 480,000 distinct CDR3 sequences, with about an eighth found just once. The source of this sequence is a young woman with Graves' hyperthyroidism. The rearrangement links TRBV12-3 or TRBV12-4 to TRBJ2-7; 10 positions match TRBD2. Sequencing was carried out using blood. CDR3 amino acids: CASSLITSGTHEQYF. CDR3 DNA: TGTGCCAGCAGTTTAATCACTAGCGGGACCCACGAGCAGTACTTC.